This T cell receptor (beta chain) was recovered during a study of T cells in Graves' hyperthyroidism and ophthalmopathy. Background on the study: Peripheral blood was taken when the disease was first diagnosed, before any treatment began. Study-level points and caveats: Blood also showed most of the thyroid clonotypes that were expanded above 0.001.

This clonotype was picked up a small number of times. Its antigen is undetermined. The length of the CDR3 is 16 residues. V trimming: 5 bases; J trimming: 2 bases; junction bases outside the gene matches: 9. Germline CDR1 is LNHDA and CDR2 is SQIVND (reference sequence). Ophthalmopathy patients all had a Clinical Activity Score of at least 3, a NOSPECS grade of at least 4 and disease under 3 months old. Pregnant or lactating patients were excluded, as were those with uncontrolled infection or other autoimmune disease. TCR beta CDR3 region amplification was performed from RNA transcripts. The study used the HTBI primer set for a first-round RT-PCR of the TCR CDR3. TCRdb re-called the multiplex PCR reads with MiXCR, one entry per CDR3 protein. This table holds 500,000 to 750,000 distinct CDR3 sequences, 14% found once.

Sequencing was carried out using blood. This sequence was found in a woman aged 18-30 years with Graves' ophthalmopathy. V gene TRBV19 combines with J gene TRBJ2-1; 7 bases are a match to TRBD2. This CDR3 reads CASSDQTGTTYNEQFF. The CDR3 bases are TGTGCCAGTAGTGACCAAACCGGGACTACCTACAATGAGCAGTTCTTC.